This T cell receptor (beta chain) was identified in a study of T cell clusters in autoimmune cytopenias. Study outcomes and limitations: TRB repertoire shifts in secondary cytopenia and chronic lymphocytic leukemia mostly reflected lymphoma, not autoimmunity.

Multiplex touch-down PCR amplified TRB using TRB-A and TRB-B pools in one tube. TCRdb re-called the multiplex PCR reads; one entry per CDR3 protein, DNA not given. The sample table includes 800 to 950 distinct CDR3 sequences. The CDR3 is made up of 14 amino acids. CDR1 SQVTM and CDR2 ANQGSEA come from the germline V gene. Each sample's input was 250 ng genomic DNA, 38,000 or so genome equivalents. Its frequency marks this clonotype as large. No antigen is known for it. The TCR was taken from a human donor with an autoimmune cytopenia or autoimmune hepatitis (not recorded which). The sequenced sample consisted of peripheral blood. V and J are TRBV29-1 and TRBJ2-7; the D call of TRBD2 rests on TCRdb alone, since no DNA is present to check it. The CDR3 sequence: CSVVLAGSRYEQYF.